What follows are 24 T cell receptor beta chains derived from one specimen sequenced in a study of shared clonotypes between healthy human individuals. Some clones are missing from TCRdb's copy, which holds only in-frame ones; the method was immunoSEQ multiplex PCR. Of some 580,000 clones listed, 95% to 98% were seen once; the top ten hold 0.3%. Naive CD8 cells were CD45RO-negative, positively selected for CCR7, excluding terminally differentiated effector memory CD45RA+ cells. Sequenced material: naive CD8+ T cells sorted from blood. These receptors came from a man aged 30-40 years in good health.

V gene TRBV7-2 combines with J gene TRBJ1-1; D is perhaps TRBD1 (6 bases). The CDR3 loop spans 14 amino acids. The germline V and J ends were trimmed by 7 bases and 0 bases, with 12 bases remaining between them. Germline V gives CDR1 SGHTA, CDR2 FQGNSA. CDR3 nucleotides: TGTGCCAGCACTCGGGGGCGGATGAACACTGAAGCTTTCTTT. Protein: CASTRGRMNTEAFF.

V and J are TRBV7-9 and TRBJ2-7; no definite D call. The CDR3 spans 14 residues. Germline V lookup: CDR1 SEHNR, CDR2 FQNEAQ (reference sequence). Trimming removed 4 bases from V and 2 bases from J, with 12 bases in between. This CDR3 is CASSSPSIPYEQYF. Written as DNA, the CDR3 is TGTGCCAGCAGCTCCCCCTCCATTCCCTACGAGCAGTACTTC.

The count of this clone is one. J is TRBJ2-7 and V is TRBV10-1; a possible D gene is TRBD2 (5 bases). The CDR3 sequence is 12 residues long. CDR1 WNHNN and CDR2 SYGVQD come from the germline V gene (reference sequence). V lost 2 bases, J lost 4 bases, and 6 bases lay in between. The CDR3 sequence: CASSEPGYEQYF. The CDR3, as DNA: TGCGCCAGCAGTGAGCCGGGGTACGAGCAGTACTTC.

The chain employs TRBV10-2 and TRBJ2-3, with 9 nucleotides matching TRBD2. Germline-derived CDR1 and CDR2 are WSHSY and SAAADI. V was pared by 1 base and J by 4 bases, with 6 bases of the junction left unmatched. The CDR3 has 16 amino acids. CDR3 DNA sequence: TGCGCCAGCAGTGAGTGGCGGGAGGGTGGGTCAGATACGCAGTATTTT. Amino acid sequence: CASSEWREGGSDTQYF.

This chain uses TRBV29-1 with TRBJ2-1, with 10 bases fitting TRBD2. The V gene's germline CDR1 is SQVTM and CDR2 ANQGSEA. V trimming: 4 bases; J trimming: 4 bases; junction bases outside the gene matches: 22. This CDR3 is 20 amino acids long. CDR3 in amino acids: CSVVLLLTASGSLGYNEQFF. The CDR3 nucleotides are TGCAGCGTTGTCTTACTGCTGACGGCTAGCGGGAGCCTGGGGTACAATGAGCAGTTCTTC.

The table lists this clone with a count of one. This chain joins TRBV6-5 and TRBJ2-7; D is unclear. Germline CDR1 and CDR2: MNHEY and SVGAGI. V was pared by 4 bases and J by 0 bases, with 7 bases between. This CDR3 comprises 13 residues. The CDR3 region has the DNA TGTGCCAGCAGTTCCCTTAGCTCCTACGAGCAGTACTTC. Amino acid sequence: CASSSLSSYEQYF.

The CDR3 sequence: CASSQDISGLAYGDTQYF. CDR3 bases: TGCGCCAGCAGCCAAGATATTAGCGGACTAGCATATGGAGATACGCAGTATTTT. The rearrangement joins TRBV4-1 to TRBJ2-3, with 8 bases aligning to TRBD2. In germline, CDR1 is MGHRA, CDR2 YSYEKL. The ends lost 0 bases at V and 5 bases at J; junction bases unmatched: 13. CDR3 size: 18 residues.

The chain employs TRBV6-5 and TRBJ1-1; 8 bases map to TRBD1. The CDR3 loop spans 13 amino acids. Germline lookup yields CDR1 MNHEY and CDR2 SVGAGI. V dropped 5 bases and J dropped 5; count of bases not matched to a gene: 4. CDR3 region: CASSKQGETEAFF. CDR3 DNA sequence: TGTGCCAGCAGTAAACAGGGGGAAACTGAAGCTTTCTTT.

This chain links TRBV28 with TRBJ2-2; D not resolved. Germline assignment: CDR1 MDHEN and CDR2 SYDVKM. V was cut by 4 bases and J by 2 bases, with 23 bases left in between. This CDR3 has 19 amino acids. Here the CDR3 DNA reads TGTGCCAGCAGTTCAGTTTACGTGGGAAGTCAACTTAACACCGGGGAGCTGTTTTTT. This gives the protein CASSSVYVGSQLNTGELFF.

The chain links TRBV28 to TRBJ2-2; 10 bases line up with TRBD2. Germline CDR1 and CDR2: MDHEN and SYDVKM. The CDR3 runs 17 residues. J was trimmed by 5 bases and V by 6 bases; bases with no gene match: 12. CDR3 DNA: TGTGCCAGCAGAACACAGAGCGGGAGGGCCTCTACCGGGGAGCTGTTTTTT. Encoded protein: CASRTQSGRASTGELFF.

J is TRBJ2-3 and V is TRBV15, with D tentatively TRBD1 (7 bases). This CDR3 has 16 amino acids. The germline V gene has CDR1 LNHNV and CDR2 YYDKDF (reference sequence). V was trimmed by 3 bases and J by 2 bases, leaving 15 bases between them. The CDR3 DNA reads as TGTGCCACCAGCAGGGAGGGACAGCTCTTCACAGATACGCAGTATTTT. Translating gives CATSREGQLFTDTQYF.

V is TRBV7-2 and J is TRBJ2-7, with 9 bases matching TRBD1. Germline-derived CDR1 and CDR2 are SGHTA and FQGNSA. J was trimmed by 2 bases and V by 7 bases; bases with no gene match: 6. The CDR3 covers 14 residues. The CDR3 sequence: CASTTWDRAYEQYF. The DNA for the CDR3 is TGTGCCAGCACCACTTGGGACAGGGCCTACGAGCAGTACTTC.

The V and J genes are TRBV2 and TRBJ1-3; D is unclear. The germline V and J ends were trimmed by 6 bases and 0 bases, with 9 bases remaining between them. Germline V CDR1 and CDR2: SNHLY, FYNNEI. The CDR3 covers 14 residues. Here the CDR3 DNA reads TGTGCCAGCAGAACGGAGAGCTCTGGAAACACCATATATTTT. Translation: CASRTESSGNTIYF.

The chain joins TRBV30 to TRBJ1-4; D unresolved. The CDR3 is made up of 13 amino acids. V was shortened by 1 base and J by 2 bases, with 5 bases between the two germline ends. Looked up from germline, CDR1 is GTSNPN and CDR2 is SVGIG (reference sequence). The CDR3 region is CAWSGETNEKLFF. The DNA of the CDR3 is TGTGCCTGGAGTGGGGAGACTAATGAAAAACTGTTTTTT. Using reference TRBV30 and TRBJ1-4 for the parts outside the CDR3, the full variable domain is SQTIHQWPATLVQPVGSPLSLECTVEGTSNPNLYWYRQAAGRGLQLLFYSVGIGQISSEVPQNLSASRPQDRQFILSSKKLLLSDSGFYLCAWSGETNEKLFFGSGTQLSVL.

The chain recombines TRBV27 with TRBJ2-2; perhaps TRBD2 as D (5 bases). Germline-derived CDR1 and CDR2 are MNHEY and SMNVEV (reference sequence). V gave up 9 bases and J gave up 4 bases, with 15 bases separating them. The CDR3 has 14 residues. CDR3: CASREGAATGELFF. Here the CDR3 DNA reads TGTGCCAGTCGCGAGGGCGCGGCCACCGGGGAGCTGTTTTTT.

The chain uses TRBV19 and TRBJ2-7; 7 nucleotides align to TRBD2. Germline lookup yields CDR1 LNHDA and CDR2 SQIVND (reference sequence). V gave up 2 bases and J gave up 6 bases; unmatched junction bases: 7. This CDR3 spans 14 amino acids. CDR3 residues: CASSIPAGSREQYF. The CDR3 DNA reads as TGTGCCAGTAGTATACCAGCGGGATCACGCGAGCAGTACTTC.

The gene calls are TRBV7-9 and TRBJ2-7; weak D call: TRBD1 (6 bases). The CDR3 loop spans 15 amino acids. V lost 5 bases to trimming and J lost 2 bases, with 16 bases between them. CDR1 SEHNR and CDR2 FQNEAQ come from the germline V gene (reference sequence). CDR3 residues: CASSPETGSPYEQYF. DNA for the CDR3: TGTGCCAGCAGCCCCGAAACAGGGTCCCCCTACGAGCAGTACTTC.

V and J are TRBV27 and TRBJ1-1; weak D call: TRBD1 (6 bases). Trimming shortened V by 9 bases and J by 0 bases, and 11 bases separated the two germline ends. Germline V gives CDR1 MNHEY, CDR2 SMNVEV (reference sequence). The CDR3 sequence is 13 residues long. In DNA form, the CDR3 reads TGTGCCAGTTGGACAGATCTGAACACTGAAGCTTTCTTT. The encoded protein is CASWTDLNTEAFF.

The rearrangement uses TRBV9 and TRBJ2-5, with TRBD2 matching over 10 bases. Per germline, CDR1 SGDLS and CDR2 YYNGEE. V shed 0 bases, J shed 5 bases, and the junction held 7 bases outside the gene matches. The CDR3 contains 16 residues. The CDR3 coding sequence is TGTGCCAGCAGCGTAGAAGCGGGAGGGTTCGTTGAGACCCAGTACTTC. Amino acids: CASSVEAGGFVETQYF.

This chain uses TRBV14 with TRBJ2-5, with TRBD2 matching 12 bases. V shed 4 bases, J shed 7 bases, and the junction held 7 bases outside the gene matches. The CDR3 consists of 15 residues. The germline gives CDR1 SGHDN, CDR2 FVKESK. CDR3: CASSPLTSGRPTQYF. The CDR3 nucleotides read TGTGCCAGCAGCCCCTTGACTAGCGGGAGACCGACCCAGTACTTC.

This chain links TRBV5-6 with TRBJ1-5; D gene ambiguous. The V gene's germline CDR1 is SGHDT and CDR2 YYEEEE. Trimming cost V 4 bases and J 1 base, with 3 bases left between them. CDR3 length: 12 amino acids. This chain's CDR3 is CASSTSNQPQHF. CDR3 DNA: TGTGCCAGCAGCACGAGCAATCAGCCCCAGCATTTT.

V gene TRBV15 combines with J gene TRBJ2-1; 12 bases align to TRBD2. The CDR3 has 18 amino acids. The germline V gene encodes CDR1 LNHNV and CDR2 YYDKDF (reference sequence). V trimming: 1 base; J trimming: 7 bases; junction bases outside the gene matches: 11. CDR3 nucleotide sequence: TGTGCCACCAGCAGAGTTGCAATCACTAGCGGGAGGCCAAATGAGCAGTTCTTC. Translating gives CATSRVAITSGRPNEQFF.

This clone was observed once. V gene TRBV7-6 combines with J gene TRBJ2-1; 7 nucleotides line up with TRBD2. J gave up 8 bases and V 2 bases, and 12 bases lay outside the gene matches. CDR1 is SGHVS and CDR2 is FNYEAQ in the germline V gene. There are 16 residues in the CDR3. The CDR3 DNA sequence: TGTGCCAGCAGCTTAAACGCGGGAGTGAAGGGCGATGAGCAGTTCTTC. It yields the protein CASSLNAGVKGDEQFF.

The genes are TRBV27 and TRBJ1-5, with a possible D match to TRBD1 (5 bases). Germline CDR1 reads MNHEY; CDR2 reads SMNVEV (reference sequence). This CDR3 spans 13 amino acids. V was trimmed by 4 bases and J by 6 bases, leaving 10 bases between them. The CDR3 is CASSYDSFQPQHF. The CDR3 DNA sequence: TGTGCCAGCAGTTACGACAGTTTTCAGCCCCAGCATTTT.